These 27 T cell receptor beta chains were all obtained from the same sample, sequenced in a study of blood T cells in healthy people across ages. Sample-barcoded 5' priming and a J-beta primer mix drove a second PCR of 7 to 11 cycles. TCRdb passed the 5' RACE reads through MiXCR, listing each CDR3 protein once. The sample has around 710,000 distinct CDR3 sequences; approximately 43% are singletons. Sequencing input: blood. Receptors originate from a woman aged 60-75 years in good health.

Details on this clonotype: A single base separates this from a much larger clone, so it may be a read error. J is TRBJ2-7 and V is TRBV7-9; no reliable D call. Germline values: CDR1 SEHNR, CDR2 FQNEAQ (reference sequence). This CDR3 contains 13 residues. CDR3 bases: TGTGTCAGCAGCTTATTAGGCTCCTACGAGCAGTACTTC. Translating it yields CVSSLLGSYEQYF.

In its sample, this clonotype was seen a few times. This chain uses TRBV4-3 with TRBJ1-2; 7 bases are shared with TRBD1. The CDR3 has 15 residues. Germline V CDR1 and CDR2: LGHNA, YSLEER. J gave up 3 bases and V 4 bases, and 8 bases lay outside the gene matches. The CDR3 nucleotides read TGCGCCAGCAGCCCCCGAGTAGGGGGCGACTATGGCTACACCTTC. It translates to CASSPRVGGDYGYTF.

The chain combines TRBV9 with TRBJ2-4, with D perhaps TRBD2 (6 bases). The DNA end is a closer match to TRBJ2-7, so the J assignment may be wrong. Per the germline V gene, CDR1 is SGDLS and CDR2 is YYNGEE. The CDR3 spans 15 residues. CDR3 amino acids: CASSVAGGITYEQYF. CDR3 DNA sequence: TGTGCCAGCAGCGTAGCCGGCGGGATCACCTACGAGCAGTACTTC.

This clonotype occurred a few times. The chain recombines TRBV6-5 with TRBJ1-2; D perhaps matches TRBD1 (6 bases). The CDR3 totals 12 residues. The V gene's germline CDR1 is MNHEY and CDR2 SVGAGI. Trimming stripped 4 bases from V and 7 bases from J, with 10 bases between. CDR3 in DNA: TGTGCCAGCAGTTCAGAGGGGGGTGGCTACACCTTC. Its translation: CASSSEGGGYTF.

In its sample, this clonotype was seen a few times. The V gene is TRBV4-3, the J gene TRBJ2-1; 10 bases match TRBD2. This CDR3 is built from 15 residues. Germline V CDR1 and CDR2: LGHNA, YSLEER. With 0 bases clipped from V and 8 bases from J, the junction kept 4 bases outside the gene matches. The CDR3 DNA reads as TGCGCCAGCAGCCAAGAATTCCTAGCGGGAGATGAGCAGTTCTTC. Protein: CASSQEFLAGDEQFF.

This clonotype came up once. The chain links TRBV25-1 to TRBJ2-5; 10 positions match TRBD2. Germline lookup yields CDR1 MGHDK and CDR2 SYGVNS. V trimming: 4 bases; J trimming: 11 bases; junction bases outside the gene matches: 16. This CDR3 contains 16 residues. The CDR3 region is CASSALLAGDDNEQYF. DNA for the CDR3: TGTGCCAGCAGTGCACTCCTAGCGGGAGACGACAATGAGCAGTACTTC.

The chain couples TRBV20-1 to TRBJ1-2; 9 nucleotides align to TRBD1. CDR1 is DFQATT and CDR2 is SNEGSKA in the germline V gene (reference sequence). The CDR3 is 12 amino acids. V shed 5 bases, J shed 6 bases, and the junction held 4 bases outside the gene matches. The CDR3 protein is CSAPGQGHGYTF. As DNA, the CDR3 is TGCAGTGCTCCGGGACAGGGTCATGGCTACACCTTC.

This clonotype has just a few counts. V usage is TRBV19 and J usage is TRBJ1-5; the D is unclear. This CDR3 is 13 amino acids long. V gave up 3 bases and J gave up 7 bases, with 10 bases separating them. The germline CDR1 and CDR2 sequences are LNHDA and SQIVND (reference sequence). The CDR3, as DNA: TGTGCCAGTAGTATCGGGGTGGAGCAGCCCCAGCATTTT. It encodes CASSIGVEQPQHF. The variable domain in full, completed from reference TRBV19 and TRBJ1-5, reads DGGITQSPKYLFRKEGQNVTLSCEQNLNHDAMYWYRQDPGQGLRLIYYSQIVNDFQKGDIAEGYSVSREKKESFPLTVTSAQKNPTAFYLCASSIGVEQPQHFGDGTRLSIL.

This chain connects TRBV6-5 to TRBJ2-3; TRBD1 matches at 10 bases. V shed 2 bases, J shed 6 bases, and the junction held 5 bases outside the gene matches. From germline, CDR1 is MNHEY and CDR2 SVGAGI. CDR3 size: 15 residues. The DNA for the CDR3 is TGTGCCAGCAGTTACCTGGACAGGGGGGCCGATACGCAGTATTTT. Its translation is CASSYLDRGADTQYF.

A note on this clonotype: One base away lies a much larger clone, so this may be a sequencing read error. The chain is built from TRBV12-3 or TRBV12-4 and TRBJ1-2, with a tentative D call TRBD1 (5 bases). The CDR3 sequence is 13 residues long. CDR3 loop: CASTAFQGRGHTF. The CDR3 region has the DNA TGTGCCAGCACTGCTTTCCAGGGACGTGGCCACACCTTC.

The chain's CDR3 is CASSLVTSGACEQYF. CDR3 in DNA: TGTGCCAGCAGCTTAGTGACTAGCGGGGCCTGTGAGCAGTACTTC. V is TRBV7-9 and J is TRBJ2-4; 11 bases match TRBD2. V dropped 1 base and J dropped 13; count of bases not matched to a gene: 9. CDR1 and CDR2 (germline): SEHNR, FQNEAQ (reference sequence). The CDR3 extends over 15 amino acids.

This clonotype was detected many times. V is TRBV7-3 and J is TRBJ2-6; D is ambiguous. Trimming shortened V by 5 bases and J by 0 bases, and 11 bases separated the two germline ends. Germline lookup yields CDR1 SGHTA and CDR2 FQGTGA. CDR3 length equals 16 residues. In DNA, the CDR3 is TGTGCCAGCAGCCCATCTCGGGTCTCTGGGGCCAACGTCCTGACTTTC. It translates to CASSPSRVSGANVLTF.

The V call is TRBV6-2 or TRBV6-3, the J call TRBJ1-2; D remains ambiguous. Germline lookup yields CDR1 MNHEY and CDR2 SVGEGT. CDR3 size: 12 residues. Deletions cut 10 bases from V and 0 bases from J, with 9 bases between. CDR3 coding DNA: TGTGCCACCCGAGTAGCTAACTATGGCTACACCTTC. Translation gives CATRVANYGYTF.

The chain combines TRBV10-3 with TRBJ2-4; D might be TRBD1 (6 bases). The ends were cut back, 0 bases at V and 11 bases at J, with 17 bases in the middle. The CDR3 contains 15 residues. Per germline, CDR1 ENHRY and CDR2 SYGVKD. CDR3 sequence: CAISESGRLRGFQYF. The CDR3, as DNA: TGTGCCATCAGTGAGTCGGGTAGGCTCAGGGGTTTTCAGTACTTC.

The rearrangement links TRBV5-1 to TRBJ2-1; 12 bases fit TRBD2. The CDR3 length is 16 residues. J lost 4 bases, V lost 2 bases, and 4 bases had no gene match. Germline CDR1 and CDR2: SGHRS and YFSETQ. As DNA, the CDR3 is TGCGCCAGCAGCTTCGGACTAGCGGGGACATACAATGAGCAGTTCTTC. The encoded protein is CASSFGLAGTYNEQFF.

Ten or more counts support this clonotype. The gene calls are TRBV24-1 and TRBJ2-5; D tentatively fits TRBD1 or TRBD2 (5 bases each). V dropped 3 bases and J dropped 1 base, with 8 bases sitting between them. Germline V gene sequence: CDR1 KGHDR, CDR2 SFDVKD. This CDR3 spans 14 amino acids. The CDR3 reads CATSDGDVQETQYF. The CDR3 nucleotides are TGTGCCACCAGTGATGGGGACGTCCAAGAGACCCAGTACTTC.

This clonotype was seen a few times. The chain is built from TRBV4-2 and TRBJ1-6; D unresolved. Trimming stripped 0 bases from V and 5 bases from J, with 8 bases between. The CDR3 runs to 15 residues. The V gene's germline CDR1 is LGHNA and CDR2 YNFKEQ. The CDR3 reads CASSQDNGNNSPLHF. CDR3 bases: TGTGCCAGCAGCCAAGACAACGGCAATAATTCACCCCTCCACTTT.

There are a few counts of this clonotype. The rearrangement uses TRBV4-2 and TRBJ2-7; 9 nucleotides align to TRBD2. V lost 1 base to trimming and J lost 2 bases; unmatched junction nucleotides: 3. The CDR3 contains 15 residues. Germline V CDR1 and CDR2: LGHNA, YNFKEQ. CDR3 in amino acids: CASSQVSSGAYEQYF. As DNA, the CDR3 is TGTGCCAGCAGCCAAGTGTCTAGCGGGGCCTACGAGCAGTACTTC.

This clonotype was picked up many times. The chain is built from TRBV5-1 and TRBJ1-1; no clear D gene. V was trimmed by 5 bases and J by 4 bases, leaving 12 bases between them. Germline values: CDR1 SGHRS, CDR2 YFSETQ. The CDR3 length is 13 residues. CDR3 in amino acids: CASSSTGSTEAFF. The CDR3 DNA sequence: TGCGCCAGCAGTAGCACCGGGAGCACTGAAGCTTTCTTT. Supplemented by reference TRBV5-1 and TRBJ1-1, the full variable domain reads KAGVTQTPRYLIKTRGQQVTLSCSPISGHRSVSWYQQTPGQGLQFLFEYFSETQRNKGNFPGRFSGRQFSNSRSEMNVSTLELGDSALYLCASSSTGSTEAFFGQGTRLTVV.

The genes are TRBV5-1 and TRBJ2-7, with a weak D call TRBD2 (5 bases). V gave up 3 bases and J gave up 0 bases, with 10 bases separating them. The germline gives CDR1 SGHRS, CDR2 YFSETQ. The CDR3 has 14 residues. The CDR3 DNA reads as TGCGCCAGCAGCTATCAGGACTCCTCCTACGAGCAGTACTTC. Translating gives CASSYQDSSYEQYF.

This clonotype was seen a handful of times. This chain joins TRBV12-3 or TRBV12-4 and TRBJ2-3, with 7 bases identical to TRBD2. V shed 2 bases, J shed 4 bases, and the junction held 6 bases outside the gene matches. The CDR3 extends over 15 amino acids. In DNA, the CDR3 is TGTGCCAGCAGTTTAAGCGGGGCGGGGGCAGATACGCAGTATTTT. Its protein product is CASSLSGAGADTQYF.

The chain couples TRBV20-1 to TRBJ1-2; TRBD1 is a possible D gene (5 bases). V lost 3 bases and J lost 4, with 15 bases in between. Looked up from germline, CDR1 is DFQATT and CDR2 is SNEGSKA (reference sequence). The CDR3 consists of 14 residues. CDR3 sequence: CSASNPGLSYGYTF. The CDR3 nucleotides read TGCAGTGCTAGTAACCCGGGACTCAGCTATGGCTACACCTTC.

The CDR3 DNA is TGTGCCATCAGTGGGGAGGCGGGACCTAGCACAGATACGCAGTATTTT. Its translation: CAISGEAGPSTDTQYF. The chain employs TRBV10-3 and TRBJ2-3; TRBD2 might be the D (6 bases). The germline gives CDR1 ENHRY, CDR2 SYGVKD. V gave up 4 bases and J gave up 0 bases, with 14 bases separating them. The CDR3 is 16 residues long.

The chain's CDR3 is CATSRPGLTDTQYF. The CDR3, as DNA: TGTGCCACCAGCAGACCAGGACTGACAGATACGCAGTATTTT. The J gene is TRBJ2-3, the V gene TRBV15; tentative D call: TRBD2 (5 bases). The CDR3 totals 14 residues. Trimming shortened V by 2 bases and J by 3 bases, and 9 bases separated the two germline ends. Germline assignment: CDR1 LNHNV and CDR2 YYDKDF (reference sequence).

This clonotype was observed a handful of times. The gene calls are TRBV6-5 and TRBJ1-2; possibly TRBD1 for D (5 bases). Trimming took 7 bases from V and 4 from J, leaving 16 bases between them. Germline lookup yields CDR1 MNHEY and CDR2 SVGAGI. The CDR3 is 14 residues long. The CDR3 sequence is CASMRVEGSYGYTF. The CDR3 DNA is TGTGCCAGCATGCGGGTAGAGGGGAGCTATGGCTACACCTTC.

The J gene is TRBJ1-5, the V gene TRBV6-5; a weak D match, TRBD1 (6 bases). The germline gives CDR1 MNHEY, CDR2 SVGAGI. V lost 7 bases to trimming and J lost 6 bases, with 13 bases between them. The CDR3 covers 13 residues. In DNA form, the CDR3 reads TGTGCCAGCACTAAGGGGGTTGGTCAGCCCCAGCATTTT. Translating it yields CASTKGVGQPQHF.

This chain uses TRBV20-1 with TRBJ2-5; the match to TRBD2 covers 8 bases. The DNA end favors TRBJ2-7, so the J call may be wrong. The CDR3 sequence is 16 residues long. CDR1 and CDR2 from the germline V gene are DFQATT and SNEGSKA (reference sequence). The CDR3 DNA reads TGCAGTGCTAGTTCGCAAGTTGCGGGAGGATTCTACGAGCAGTACTTC. Protein sequence: CSASSQVAGGFYEQYF.